This T cell receptor beta chain was sequenced for a study of shared clonotypes between healthy human individuals. Study results and limitations: Only blood was sampled, and tissue TCR repertoires likely differ from blood ones. Compared with memory subsets, naive subsets generally had larger estimated richness. Naive CD4 clonotypes overlapped across a few donors at approximately 5.3%.

The data were produced by immunoSEQ multiplex PCR, yet TCRdb's version contains in-frame clones alone and is incomplete. The sample carries over a million clones, roughly 95% recorded once. CDR1 and CDR2 from the germline V gene are KGHSH and LQKENI. There are 13 residues in the CDR3. V was trimmed by 6 bases and J by 3 bases, leaving 12 bases between them. On this clone: The antigen is not known.

The chain has TRBV18 and TRBJ2-7; D not certain. Sequencing input: naive CD4+ T cells sorted from blood. As to subset: CD45RA+ positively selected. The clonotype comes from a man younger than 40 in good health. The CDR3 nucleotides are TGTGCCAGCTCCCCGTTGGGGATCTACGAGCAGTACTTC. Protein sequence: CASSPLGIYEQYF.